Listed below are T cell receptor beta chains from one sample, sequenced in a study of a mutant IDH1 vaccine in newly diagnosed glioma. TCRdb keeps only in-frame clones here, not all; method: immunoSEQ multiplex PCR. The sample shows tens of thousands of clones, 65% to 85% of them seen only once. This specimen was PBMCs, taken from a glioma patient treated with radiotherapy, temozolomide or both. These receptors came from a man aged 18 to 30 with glioma. Both conserved end residues are trimmed from each CDR3. For some rows the clone size is stated as once, few or many, or as a class when expanded; others skip it.

>TRBV5-1|TRBJ2-7|NA
ASSLWGQDSYEQY
>TRBV9|TRBJ2-5|few
YGETQY
>TRBV6-5|TRBJ1-2|NA
ASSFSGGGNSGYT
>TRBV4-3|TRBJ2-1|NA
ASSQDGVGRRNEQF
>TRBV6-5|TRBJ2-3|NA
ASSYIAGVTDTQY
>TRBV10-1|TRBJ1-1|few
ASLPRDL
>TRBV6-5|TRBJ1-4|NA
ASNKQGATNEKLF
>TRBV6-5|TRBJ2-7|NA
ASSRREADLGEQY
>TRBV4-2|TRBJ2-3|NA
ASRGQLNTDTQY
>TRBV5-4|TRBJ2-1|NA
ASSLIGQALLYNEQF
>TRBV7-9|TRBJ2-7|NA
ASSQDRDRAYEQY
>TRBV6-5|TRBJ2-7|NA
ASSPGTGYEQY
>TRBV2|TRBJ2-1|NA
ASSLDSSYNEQF
>TRBV19|TRBJ1-3|NA
ASEGGSSGNTIY
>TRBV6-6|TRBJ2-7|NA
ASRESLYYEQY
>TRBV19|TRBJ1-1|NA
ASSRQGGTTEAF